The 30 T cell receptor beta chains below come from one sample, sequenced in a study of cytomegalovirus exposure and HLA in healthy donors. This PCR relied on a set of 60 Vbeta primers and 13 Jbeta primers. TCRdb keeps only in-frame clones here, not all; method: immunoSEQ multiplex PCR. This specimen shows 65,000 to 95,000 clones; the ten leading clones hold roughly 8%. The specimen sequenced was PBMCs. The receptors were sampled from a female donor in good health and CMV-seropositive.

The gene calls are TRBV5-1 and TRBJ2-2; possible D gene TRBD1, 5 bases. V lost 4 bases, J lost 5 bases, and 12 bases lay in between. There are 14 residues in the CDR3. Germline CDR1 is SGHRS and CDR2 is YFSETQ. The CDR3: CASSPSTVTGELFF. In DNA, the CDR3 is TGCGCCAGCAGCCCGTCGACAGTGACCGGGGAGCTGTTTTTT.

This rearrangement joins TRBV29-1 to TRBJ2-3; TRBD2 matches at 10 bases. CDR1 is SQVTM and CDR2 is ANQGSEA in the germline V gene. There are 15 residues in the CDR3. The V segment lost 6 bases and the J segment 5 bases; nucleotides outside the gene matches: 11. The DNA of the CDR3 is TGCAGCGTCTTGGTAGCGGGGGGTGTGAGAGATACGCAGTATTTT. Translation: CSVLVAGGVRDTQYF.

The V call is TRBV5-1, the J call TRBJ2-5; D is uncertain. V was trimmed by 3 bases and J by 7 bases, leaving 10 bases between them. Germline lookup yields CDR1 SGHRS and CDR2 YFSETQ. The CDR3 sequence is 12 residues long. Here the CDR3 reads CASSSTLRTQYF. The DNA of the CDR3 is TGCGCCAGCAGCTCTACCCTGAGGACCCAGTACTTC. The variable domain in full, completed from reference TRBV5-1 and TRBJ2-5, reads KAGVTQTPRYLIKTRGQQVTLSCSPISGHRSVSWYQQTPGQGLQFLFEYFSETQRNKGNFPGRFSGRQFSNSRSEMNVSTLELGDSALYLCASSSTLRTQYFGPGTRLLVL.

The rearrangement joins TRBV18 to TRBJ1-1, with unresolved D. Germline loops: CDR1 KGHSH, CDR2 LQKENI. V shed 1 base and J shed 1 base, with 22 bases lying between them. The CDR3 is 19 amino acids. The DNA for the CDR3 is TGTGCCAGCTCACCACGGCTTCAAGGTGGGGAGAGGGAGAACACTGAAGCTTTCTTT. Protein product: CASSPRLQGGERENTEAFF. Based on the CDR3 plus reference TRBV18 and TRBJ1-1, the full variable domain is NAGVMQNPRHLVRRRGQEARLRCSPMKGHSHVYWYRQLPEEGLKFMVYLQKENIIDESGMPKERFSAEFPKEGPSILRIQQVVRGDSAAYFCASSPRLQGGERENTEAFFGQGTRLTVV.

The chain has TRBV2 and TRBJ1-4; D perhaps matches TRBD1 (5 bases). The CDR3 extends over 15 amino acids. V was clipped by 9 bases and J by 0 bases, with 14 bases between them. Germline CDR1 is SNHLY and CDR2 is FYNNEI. The CDR3, as DNA: TGTGCCAGTCGTCAGGGTCCTGCAACTAATGAAAAACTGTTTTTT. It encodes CASRQGPATNEKLFF.

This chain connects TRBV7-9 to TRBJ2-7, with 7 bases aligning to TRBD1. Germline lookup yields CDR1 SEHNR and CDR2 FQNEAQ (reference sequence). The CDR3 spans 16 residues. V lost 5 bases to trimming and J lost 2 bases; unmatched junction nucleotides: 12. DNA of the CDR3: TGTGCCAGCAGCGCCTCTAGAGGGGGCACCACCTACGAGCAGTACTTC. This sequence encodes CASSASRGGTTYEQYF.

The chain has TRBV10-3 and TRBJ1-2, with D possibly TRBD1 on 6 matching bases. Trimming removed 2 bases from V and 4 bases from J, with 11 bases in between. This CDR3 contains 14 residues. Germline V gives CDR1 ENHRY, CDR2 SYGVKD. This CDR3 is CAISEDLQGYGYTF. DNA of the CDR3: TGTGCCATCAGTGAGGATCTACAGGGCTATGGCTACACCTTC.

V is TRBV18 and J is TRBJ2-7; 11 nucleotides match TRBD1. Germline values: CDR1 KGHSH, CDR2 LQKENI. V was pared by 5 bases and J by 5 bases, with 8 bases of the junction left unmatched. The CDR3 sequence is 15 residues long. The chain's CDR3 is CASSSRTGGGNEQYF. For the CDR3, the DNA is TGTGCCAGCTCATCCCGGACAGGGGGCGGGAACGAGCAGTACTTC.

The V call is TRBV5-1, the J call TRBJ2-3; 13 bases align to TRBD2. V lost 4 bases, J lost 4 bases, and 9 bases stayed unmatched. Germline lookup yields CDR1 SGHRS and CDR2 YFSETQ. The CDR3 has 17 amino acids. CDR3 nucleotides: TGCGCCAGCAGCGTAGAACTAGCGGGAGGGCCAGCAGATACGCAGTATTTT. This sequence encodes CASSVELAGGPADTQYF.

The chain couples TRBV30 to TRBJ2-2, with 8 bases aligning to TRBD2. The CDR3 runs 12 residues. Germline V gene data show CDR1 as GTSNPN and CDR2 as SVGIG (reference sequence). The V and J ends lost 5 bases and 6 bases, in that order; junction bases with no gene match: 2. CDR3 sequence reads: CAWGLAPGELFF. DNA for the CDR3: TGTGCCTGGGGACTAGCCCCCGGGGAGCTGTTTTTT.

The rearrangement joins TRBV27 to TRBJ1-5; D not certain. The CDR3 sequence is 13 residues long. Deletions cut 5 bases from V and 5 bases from J, with 10 bases between. The germline CDR1 and CDR2 sequences are MNHEY and SMNVEV (reference sequence). The CDR3 DNA follows: TGTGCCAGCAGTCCCGTCACAGATCAGCCCCAGCATTTT. The encoded protein is CASSPVTDQPQHF.

The rearrangement links TRBV19 to TRBJ2-7, with a tentative D call TRBD1 (6 bases). The germline V gene encodes CDR1 LNHDA and CDR2 SQIVND (reference sequence). V lost 6 bases, J lost 2 bases, and 11 bases lay in between. The CDR3 totals 13 residues. CDR3 region: CASSTDSTYEQYF. The CDR3 bases are TGTGCCAGTAGCACGGACAGCACCTACGAGCAGTACTTC.

This sequence joins TRBV27 and TRBJ2-7, with 7 bases aligning to TRBD1. The CDR3 length is 14 residues. Germline V lookup: CDR1 MNHEY, CDR2 SMNVEV (reference sequence). V shed 4 bases and J 3 bases; nucleotides not matched to a gene: 6. In DNA, the CDR3 is TGTGCCAGCAGTTCCCCGACAGGGCGCTACGAGCAGTACTTC. Encoded protein: CASSSPTGRYEQYF.

This sequence joins TRBV9 and TRBJ1-6; 10 bases fit TRBD1. Germline lookup yields CDR1 SGDLS and CDR2 YYNGEE. This CDR3 is built from 15 residues. V lost 3 bases to trimming and J lost 10 bases; unmatched junction nucleotides: 7. The CDR3 here is CASSEGTGDGSPLHF. Written as DNA, the CDR3 is TGTGCCAGCAGCGAGGGGACAGGGGATGGCTCACCCCTCCACTTT. The full variable domain, with the rest looked up from reference TRBV9 and TRBJ1-6, is DSGVTQTPKHLITATGQRVTLRCSPRSGDLSVYWYQQSLDQGLQFLIQYYNGEERAKGNILERFSAQQFPDLHSELNLSSLELGDSALYFCASSEGTGDGSPLHFGNGTRLTVT.

The chain has TRBV9 and TRBJ1-1, with D tentatively TRBD1 (6 bases). CDR3 length: 15 residues. The V end was cut by 0 bases, the J end by 6 bases, with 15 bases between. The germline gives CDR1 SGDLS, CDR2 YYNGEE. This CDR3 reads CASSVAQGTGSEAFF. DNA of the CDR3: TGTGCCAGCAGCGTAGCCCAGGGGACGGGCTCTGAAGCTTTCTTT.

The rearrangement uses TRBV6-1 and TRBJ1-2; D ambiguous. The CDR3 consists of 12 residues. The V end was cut by 4 bases, the J end by 4 bases, with 7 bases between. CDR1 is MNHNS, CDR2 SASEGT, per germline. CDR3: CASSVGLYGYTF. Here the CDR3 DNA reads TGTGCCAGCAGTGTTGGGCTCTATGGCTACACCTTC.

The V call is TRBV9, the J call TRBJ2-5, with D perhaps matching TRBD2 (6 bases). V was clipped by 0 bases and J by 5 bases, with 8 bases between them. The CDR3 runs to 13 residues. Per the germline V gene, CDR1 is SGDLS and CDR2 is YYNGEE. The CDR3 region is CASSVAGSETQYF. DNA for the CDR3: TGTGCCAGCAGCGTAGCCGGGAGTGAGACCCAGTACTTC.

This chain joins TRBV5-6 and TRBJ2-7; D possibly corresponds to TRBD1 (5 bases). Trimming removed 3 bases at V and 7 bases at J, with 8 bases between. CDR1 is SGHDT, CDR2 YYEEEE, per germline. CDR3 size: 11 residues. CDR3 amino acids: CASSSDTEQYF. Written as DNA, the CDR3 is TGTGCCAGCAGCTCGGACACTGAGCAGTACTTC.

The chain is built from TRBV4-1 and TRBJ2-5, with D possibly being TRBD2 (6 bases). TRBJ2-7 explains the end of the DNA better; the J call may be wrong. The length of the CDR3 is 19 residues. The germline CDR1 and CDR2 sequences are MGHRA and YSYEKL. The CDR3 is CASSQEGASPGLLSYEQYF. DNA of the CDR3: TGCGCCAGCAGCCAAGAGGGCGCAAGTCCGGGACTCCTCTCCTACGAGCAGTACTTC.

The chain links TRBV2 to TRBJ1-5, with a possible D match to TRBD1 (6 bases). CDR1 is SNHLY and CDR2 is FYNNEI in the germline V gene. V lost 4 bases to trimming and J lost 15 bases, with 13 bases between them. This CDR3 is 11 amino acids long. The CDR3, as DNA: TGTGCCAGCAGTGCAGACAGGAGGCGGCATTTT. As protein: CASSADRRRHF.

V is TRBV5-4 and J is TRBJ2-7; D unclear. Germline CDR1 and CDR2: SGHNT and YYREEE (reference sequence). This CDR3 has 14 amino acids. V lost 0 bases and J lost 0, with 7 bases in between. CDR3 protein: CASSLESSSYEQYF. The CDR3 DNA is TGTGCCAGCAGCTTGGAATCGAGCTCCTACGAGCAGTACTTC. The full variable domain, its missing parts supplied by reference TRBV5-4 and TRBJ2-7, is ETGVTQSPTHLIKTRGQQVTLRCSSQSGHNTVSWYQQALGQGPQFIFQYYREEENGRGNFPPRFSGLQFPNYSSELNVNALELDDSALYLCASSLESSSYEQYFGPGTRLTVT.

The chain carries TRBV4-3 and TRBJ2-5; perhaps TRBD1 as D (5 bases). The V gene's germline CDR1 is LGHNA and CDR2 YSLEER. This CDR3 region has 14 residues. The V end lost 0 bases, the J end lost 5 bases, and 10 bases lay between the germline ends. The CDR3 spells CASSQDAGAETQYF. As DNA, the CDR3 is TGCGCCAGCAGCCAAGATGCTGGGGCGGAGACCCAGTACTTC.

The gene calls are TRBV29-1 and TRBJ2-7, with 8 nucleotides matching TRBD2. Germline loops: CDR1 SQVTM, CDR2 ANQGSEA. The CDR3 loop spans 13 amino acids. V was clipped by 5 bases and J by 3 bases; unmatched bases: 6. The CDR3, as DNA: TGCAGCGTTTCGGGAGGGGGAAGCTACGAGCAGTACTTC. This encodes CSVSGGGSYEQYF.

The chain employs TRBV6-4 and TRBJ2-3, with D maybe TRBD1 (5 bases). Trimming shortened V by 1 base and J by 7 bases, and 15 bases separated the two germline ends. Germline V gives CDR1 MRHNA, CDR2 SNTAGT. The CDR3 spans 15 residues. The CDR3 here is CASSDFIKGVHTQYF. The CDR3, as DNA: TGTGCCAGCAGTGACTTCATCAAAGGGGTCCATACGCAGTATTTT.

The chain couples TRBV28 to TRBJ1-5; a possible D gene is TRBD1 (5 bases). The CDR3 consists of 15 residues. The V and J ends lost 3 bases and 3 bases respectively, with 12 bases between them. Germline V gives CDR1 MDHEN, CDR2 SYDVKM. CDR3 protein: CASSFRRVINQPQHF. The CDR3 DNA sequence: TGTGCCAGCAGTTTCCGCAGGGTGATCAATCAGCCCCAGCATTTT.

J is TRBJ1-1 and V is TRBV10-1; no clear D. Germline loops: CDR1 WNHNN, CDR2 SYGVQD (reference sequence). The CDR3 has 12 residues. V was pared by 4 bases and J by 7 bases, with 10 bases between. As DNA, the CDR3 is TGCGCCAGCAGTGGGAGGCTGGGTGAAGCTTTCTTT. Its protein product is CASSGRLGEAFF.

This rearrangement joins TRBV5-1 to TRBJ2-5; perhaps TRBD2 as D (5 bases). The J call could be wrong; TRBJ2-7 is a better fit for the DNA end. In germline, CDR1 is SGHRS, CDR2 YFSETQ. This CDR3 has 13 amino acids. CDR3 bases: TGCGCCAGCAGCCCGGGAATTAGCCACGAGCAGTACTTC. It yields the protein CASSPGISHEQYF.

J is TRBJ1-1 and V is TRBV30; D is ambiguous. CDR3 length: 11 amino acids. Germline CDR1 is GTSNPN and CDR2 is SVGIG (reference sequence). Trimming took 0 bases from V and 6 from J, leaving 5 bases between them. CDR3 sequence (DNA): TGTGCCTGGAGTGTACAGTCTGAAGCTTTCTTT. Protein sequence: CAWSVQSEAFF.

The chain links TRBV9 to TRBJ2-7, with D possibly being TRBD1 (6 bases). Germline lookup yields CDR1 SGDLS and CDR2 YYNGEE. The CDR3 consists of 15 residues. Deletions cut 4 bases from V and 0 bases from J, with 14 bases between. CDR3 in amino acids: CASSRTGTLSYEQYF. CDR3 nucleotide sequence: TGTGCCAGCAGCAGAACCGGGACACTCTCCTACGAGCAGTACTTC.

The rearrangement uses TRBV7-4 and TRBJ2-7; maybe TRBD2 (7 bases). Trimming took off 1 base at V and 0 bases at J, with 22 bases between the two ends. The CDR3 consists of 19 residues. From germline, CDR1 is SGHVT and CDR2 SQSDAQ. The CDR3 DNA follows: TGTGCCAGCAGCTTAGGAGGGCGGGGGCCCACTTCCAGCTCCTACGAGCAGTACTTC. Translated, it gives CASSLGGRGPTSSSYEQYF.